What follows describes a single T cell receptor (beta chain). Its antigen is not identified. Repertoires were generated with immunoSEQ multiplex PCR, while TCRdb's copy carries only in-frame clones and drops some. The sample contains just under 150,000 clones, roughly 86% of which appear only once. The study pooled second doses at about 4 or about 12 weeks. This specimen belongs to a study of T cell responses to AZD1222 COVID-19 vaccine. Study outcomes and limitations: Baseline serology detected seropositivity in only a handful of AZD1222 recipients. Among the donors, most were white British and more were female, and clonal diversity was possibly underestimated.

V trimming: 4 bases; J trimming: 3 bases; junction bases outside the gene matches: 2. The CDR3 length is 14 residues. Germline CDR1 is SNHLY and CDR2 is FYNNEI. V and J are TRBV2 and TRBJ2-2; 7 bases are a match to TRBD2. The sample consisted of peripheral blood, taken 28 days after the second AZD1222 dose. This TCR was recovered from an adult who received the AZD1222 COVID-19 vaccine. The CDR3 protein is CASSGGGDTGELFF. The CDR3 bases are TGTGCCAGCAGTGGTGGGGGGGACACCGGGGAGCTGTTTTTT.